This TCR beta chain is from a study of shared clonotypes between healthy human individuals. With V trimmed by 7 bases and J by 3 bases, 8 bases remained unmatched. CDR3 size: 14 residues. Per the germline V gene, CDR1 is SNHLY and CDR2 is FYNNEI. TCRdb's copy holds only in-frame clones and misses some; the assay was immunoSEQ multiplex PCR. In the table there are approximately 940,000 clones, approximately 76% of which are singletons. Sequenced material: memory CD4+ T cells sorted from blood. This sample's subset: CD45RA-negative fraction. The chain recombines TRBV2 with TRBJ2-7; 8 nucleotides agree with TRBD2. The TCR sequence derives from a young man in good health. The CDR3 bases are TGTGCCAGCAACAGAGGCGGGGGGAACTACGAGCAGTACTTC. Protein sequence: CASNRGGGNYEQYF.